This TCR beta chain was identified in a study of T-cell reconstitution after alpha-beta-depleted transplantation in children. This clonotype was detected only a few times. Trimming removed 1 base from V and 4 bases from J; junction bases left unmatched: 3. Germline loops: CDR1 LGHNA, CDR2 YSLEER. This CDR3 comprises 15 residues. Preparation of the TCRbeta library was carried out with unique molecular identifiers. TCRdb reprocessed the PCR reads via MiXCR and lists one record per CDR3 protein. The table shows about 640,000 distinct CDR3 sequences, with about 15% occurring only once. The chain uses TRBV4-3 and TRBJ2-2; 7 nucleotides line up with TRBD1. Sequenced here: PBMCs from the stem cell graft donor, sampled from the stem cell graft. The TCR was taken from a human donor who donated a stem cell graft to a child with acute myeloid leukemia. CDR3 residues: CASSQVAGGTGELFF. The CDR3 DNA reads TGCGCCAGCAGCCAAGTGGCAGGGGGCACCGGGGAGCTGTTTTTT.